This T cell receptor beta chain was documented in a study of shared T cell receptors in the human thymus (dated by TCRdb to the early 2020s). Background on the whole study: The study examined how the human thymus generates shared, self-reactive T-cell receptor alpha chains.

Receptors were amplified or captured by the immunoSEQ multiplex PCR assay. This immuneACCESS table, as held by TCRdb, lists in-frame sequences with V and J called but not all clones. Of the missing ones, under half trace to an unresolved V gene in checked studies; the others have no known cause. This sample lists roughly 410,000 clones; 85% to 95% were detected once. The ten largest make up approximately 0.02% of the sample. The germline V gene encodes CDR1 MNHNY and CDR2 SVGAGI (reference sequence). The CDR3 has 16 amino acids, counting the end cysteine and phenylalanine. Of all the DNA, just the CDR3 is kept, 48 bases in frame from base 1. The junction carries 23 bases between V and J, which are trimmed by 5 bases and 6 bases respectively. Worth noting for this clone: Its antigen is not yet known. Base-call qualities are not available, and no considerably larger clone is one nucleotide away.

This TCR derives from a human donor. The specimen was thymocytes. Rearrangement joined TRBV6-6 to TRBJ2-7; the D gene is possibly TRBD1, with 5 bases matching. At the DNA level, the sequence is TGTGCCAGCAGTCCCCTTCTGGTGGGAATCAGGGCCGAGCAGTACTTC. It codes for CASSPLLVGIRAEQYF.